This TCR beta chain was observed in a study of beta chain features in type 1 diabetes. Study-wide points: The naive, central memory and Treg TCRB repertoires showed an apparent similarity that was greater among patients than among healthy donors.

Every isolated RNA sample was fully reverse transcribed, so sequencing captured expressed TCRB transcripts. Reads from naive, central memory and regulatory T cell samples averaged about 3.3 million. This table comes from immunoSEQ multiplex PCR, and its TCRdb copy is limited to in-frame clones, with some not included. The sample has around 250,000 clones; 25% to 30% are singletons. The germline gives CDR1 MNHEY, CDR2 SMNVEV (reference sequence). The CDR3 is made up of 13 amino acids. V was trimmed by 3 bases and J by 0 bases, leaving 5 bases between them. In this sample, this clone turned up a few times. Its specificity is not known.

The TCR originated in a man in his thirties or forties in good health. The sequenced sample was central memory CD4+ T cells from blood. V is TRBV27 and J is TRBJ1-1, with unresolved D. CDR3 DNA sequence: TGTGCCAGCAGTTTCAGGCTGAACACTGAAGCTTTCTTT. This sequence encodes CASSFRLNTEAFF.